The 11 T cell receptor beta chains below were found in one sample sequenced in a study of T-cell reconstitution after alpha-beta-depleted transplantation in children. As it was prepared, the TCRbeta library received unique molecular identifiers. MiXCR, run by TCRdb on the PCR reads, gives a single entry per CDR3 protein. In the table there are around 400,000 distinct CDR3 sequences, roughly 10% of which are singletons. This specimen was PBMCs from the stem cell graft donor, taken from the stem cell graft. The receptor source for this set is a human donor who donated a stem cell graft to a child with acute myeloid leukemia.

The CDR3 is CASSVMDSGGVQETQYF. DNA for the CDR3: TGTGCCAGCAGTGTAATGGATAGCGGGGGAGTCCAAGAGACCCAGTACTTC. The chain couples TRBV2 to TRBJ2-5, with 9 bases identical to TRBD2. Trimming took 4 bases from V and 1 from J; bases not matched to a gene: 10. Germline lookup yields CDR1 SNHLY and CDR2 FYNNEI. The CDR3 totals 17 residues. Using reference TRBV2 and TRBJ2-5 for the parts outside the CDR3, the full variable domain is EPEVTQTPSHQVTQMGQEVILRCVPISNHLYFYWYRQILGQKVEFLVSFYNNEISEKSEIFDDQFSVERPDGSNFTLKIRSTKLEDSAMYFCASSVMDSGGVQETQYFGPGTRLLVL.

The V call is TRBV20-1, the J call TRBJ2-5, with 8 nucleotides matching TRBD1. CDR3 length: 16 amino acids. The germline gives CDR1 DFQATT, CDR2 SNEGSKA (reference sequence). The ends lost 0 bases at V and 1 base at J; junction bases unmatched: 7. The CDR3 here is CSARDRDRTFQETQYF. The CDR3 DNA is TGCAGTGCTAGAGATCGGGACAGGACATTCCAAGAGACCCAGTACTTC.

This clonotype occurred a few times. The chain carries TRBV12-3 or TRBV12-4 and TRBJ2-3; D is possibly TRBD1 or TRBD2 (7 bases each). Trimming took 5 bases from V and 4 from J, leaving 19 bases between them. There are 16 residues in the CDR3. As DNA, the CDR3 is TGTGCCAGCAGTGGTTTAGGGCAGGGGGGGCCAGATACGCAGTATTTT. Translated: CASSGLGQGGPDTQYF.

In this sample, this clonotype turned up a few times. This chain connects TRBV20-1 to TRBJ2-7, with a tentative D call TRBD1 (6 bases). V was shortened by 4 bases and J by 2 bases, with 12 bases between the two germline ends. This CDR3 is 13 amino acids long. CDR1 DFQATT and CDR2 SNEGSKA come from the germline V gene (reference sequence). In DNA, the CDR3 is TGCAGTGCTACCCGGGACACCCCCTACGAGCAGTACTTC. It translates to CSATRDTPYEQYF.

Only a few counts were recorded for this clonotype. The chain couples TRBV29-1 to TRBJ2-5, with 11 bases aligning to TRBD2. The trim removed 2 bases at V and 6 bases at J, leaving 8 bases unmatched. CDR3 length equals 15 residues. The germline V gene has CDR1 SQVTM and CDR2 ANQGSEA. The CDR3 region is CSVEFSGRAVQTQYF. The CDR3 coding sequence is TGCAGCGTTGAATTTAGCGGGAGGGCCGTTCAGACCCAGTACTTC.

The V call is TRBV20-1, the J call TRBJ2-7; possibly TRBD1 for D (6 bases). V was shortened by 5 bases and J by 2 bases, with 13 bases between the two germline ends. This CDR3 is built from 13 residues. The V gene's germline CDR1 is DFQATT and CDR2 SNEGSKA (reference sequence). The CDR3 DNA reads as TGCAGTGCTCGGAAGACAGGCACCTACGAGCAGTACTTC. Residues: CSARKTGTYEQYF.

This clonotype turned up a few times. The rearrangement links TRBV20-1 to TRBJ2-2; 8 nucleotides match TRBD1. The CDR3 length is 16 residues. Germline CDR1 is DFQATT and CDR2 is SNEGSKA (reference sequence). V trimming: 3 bases; J trimming: 7 bases; junction bases outside the gene matches: 13. The CDR3 loop is CSARKRDRGPVGELFF. CDR3 coding DNA: TGCAGTGCTAGGAAACGAGACAGGGGTCCGGTCGGGGAGCTGTTTTTT.

This chain links TRBV7-9 with TRBJ2-5, with 11 bases matching TRBD1. The CDR3 is 16 amino acids. CDR1 and CDR2 from the germline V gene are SEHNR and FQNEAQ (reference sequence). V was clipped by 3 bases and J by 5 bases; unmatched bases: 8. The DNA for the CDR3 is TGTGCCAGCAGCTTCCCCCGGGACAGGGGGACGGAGACCCAGTACTTC. Translating gives CASSFPRDRGTETQYF.

The chain has TRBV24-1 and TRBJ1-2; TRBD1 is a possible D gene (6 bases). Germline V gives CDR1 KGHDR, CDR2 SFDVKD. V was pared by 8 bases and J by 3 bases, with 24 bases between. The length of the CDR3 is 17 residues. This chain's CDR3 is CATKSAVRTGFHYGYTF. In DNA form, the CDR3 reads TGTGCCACCAAGTCGGCCGTCCGAACAGGGTTCCACTATGGCTACACCTTC.

V usage is TRBV18 and J usage is TRBJ2-7, with D possibly called TRBD1 or TRBD2 (5 bases each). This CDR3 has 13 residues. Trimming took off 2 bases at V and 5 bases at J, with 10 bases between the two ends. Germline-derived CDR1 and CDR2 are KGHSH and LQKENI. In nucleotides, the CDR3 is TGTGCCAGCTCACCAAGGGACGGCAACGAGCAGTACTTC. Amino acid sequence: CASSPRDGNEQYF.

The V call is TRBV20-1, the J call TRBJ2-1; the match to TRBD2 covers 11 bases. V trimming: 5 bases; J trimming: 0 bases; junction bases outside the gene matches: 12. This CDR3 contains 18 residues. The germline CDR1 and CDR2 sequences are DFQATT and SNEGSKA (reference sequence). CDR3 DNA: TGCAGTGCTGGTGGCGGCCTAGCGGGGGGTCGCTCCTACAATGAGCAGTTCTTC. This encodes CSAGGGLAGGRSYNEQFF.